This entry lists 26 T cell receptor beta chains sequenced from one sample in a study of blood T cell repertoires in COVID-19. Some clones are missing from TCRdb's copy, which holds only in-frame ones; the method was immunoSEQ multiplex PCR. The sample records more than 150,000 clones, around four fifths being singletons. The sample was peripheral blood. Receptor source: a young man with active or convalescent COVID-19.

DNA of the CDR3: TGTGCCAGCAGCCCGACAGGGCTCTCTGGGGCCAACGTCCTGACTTTC. This codes for CASSPTGLSGANVLTF. The chain joins TRBV7-3 to TRBJ2-6, with TRBD1 identical over 7 bases. The CDR3 runs to 16 residues. The germline CDR1 and CDR2 sequences are SGHTA and FQGTGA. The junction had 4 bases not matched to a gene; V was cut back by 5 bases and J by 0 bases.

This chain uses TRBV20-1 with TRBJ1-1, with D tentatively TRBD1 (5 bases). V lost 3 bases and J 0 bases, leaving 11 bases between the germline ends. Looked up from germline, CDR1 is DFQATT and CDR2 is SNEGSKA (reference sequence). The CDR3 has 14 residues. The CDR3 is CSASPSTVNTEAFF. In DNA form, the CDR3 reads TGCAGTGCTAGTCCCTCGACAGTGAACACTGAAGCTTTCTTT.

The CDR3 loop is CASSVVGGTGELFF. The DNA for the CDR3 is TGTGCCAGCAGCGTAGTCGGAGGAACCGGGGAGCTGTTTTTT. The chain has TRBV9 and TRBJ2-2; a possible D gene is TRBD2 (5 bases). There are 14 residues in the CDR3. The germline V gene has CDR1 SGDLS and CDR2 YYNGEE. V was shortened by 0 bases and J by 5 bases, with 8 bases between the two germline ends.

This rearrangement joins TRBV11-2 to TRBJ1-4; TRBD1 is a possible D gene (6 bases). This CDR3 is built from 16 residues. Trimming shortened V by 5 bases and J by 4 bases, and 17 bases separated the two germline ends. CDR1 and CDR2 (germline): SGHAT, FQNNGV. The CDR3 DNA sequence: TGTGCCAGCAGCGGGGGATACAGGGCGTTTAATGAAAAACTGTTTTTT. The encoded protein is CASSGGYRAFNEKLFF.

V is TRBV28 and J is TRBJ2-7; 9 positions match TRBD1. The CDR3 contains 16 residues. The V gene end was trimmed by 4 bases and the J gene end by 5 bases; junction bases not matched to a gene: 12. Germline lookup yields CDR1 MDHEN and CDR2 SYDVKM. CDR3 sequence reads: CASSSTTGGSVDEQYV. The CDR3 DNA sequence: TGTGCCAGCAGTTCTACGACAGGGGGAAGTGTCGACGAGCAGTACGTC.

CDR3 sequence reads: CSASSGGRANEQYF. Here the CDR3 DNA reads TGCAGTGCTAGTTCGGGCGGGAGGGCCAACGAGCAGTACTTC. The chain has TRBV20-1 and TRBJ2-7; 9 positions match TRBD2. This CDR3 region has 14 residues. J was trimmed by 5 bases and V by 3 bases; bases with no gene match: 8. Germline assignment: CDR1 DFQATT and CDR2 SNEGSKA (reference sequence).

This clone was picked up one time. The CDR3 DNA is TGCGCCAGCAGCCAAGAGATGACAGGGTTCGCCGGGGAGCTGTTTTTT. Protein sequence: CASSQEMTGFAGELFF. The chain has TRBV4-1 and TRBJ2-2; 7 bases are shared with TRBD1. The CDR3 has 16 residues. Germline V CDR1 and CDR2: MGHRA, YSYEKL. V gave up 0 bases and J gave up 6 bases; unmatched junction bases: 7.

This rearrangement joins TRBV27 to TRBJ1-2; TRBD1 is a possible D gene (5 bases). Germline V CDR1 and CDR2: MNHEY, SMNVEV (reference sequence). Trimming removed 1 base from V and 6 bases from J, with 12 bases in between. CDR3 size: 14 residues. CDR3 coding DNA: TGTGCCAGCAGTTTATTCGGCAGGGAGGATGGCTACACCTTC. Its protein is CASSLFGREDGYTF.

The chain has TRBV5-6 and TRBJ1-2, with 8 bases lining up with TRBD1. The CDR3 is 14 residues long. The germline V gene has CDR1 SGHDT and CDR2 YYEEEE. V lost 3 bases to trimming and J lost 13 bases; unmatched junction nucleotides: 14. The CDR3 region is CASSYGQGAEVGTF. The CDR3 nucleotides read TGTGCCAGCAGCTATGGACAGGGAGCCGAGGTGGGCACCTTC. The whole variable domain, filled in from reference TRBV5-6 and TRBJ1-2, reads DAGVTQSPTHLIKTRGQQVTLRCSPKSGHDTVSWYQQALGQGPQFIFQYYEEEERQRGNFPDRFSGHQFPNYSSELNVNALLLGDSALYLCASSYGQGAEVGTFGSGTRLTVV.

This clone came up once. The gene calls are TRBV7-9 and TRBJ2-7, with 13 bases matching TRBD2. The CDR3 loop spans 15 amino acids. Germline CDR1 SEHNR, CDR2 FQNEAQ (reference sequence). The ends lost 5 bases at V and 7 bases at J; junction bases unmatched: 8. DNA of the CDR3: TGTGCCAGCAGCCCACCGGGGACTAGCGGGATAGAGCAGTACTTC. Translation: CASSPPGTSGIEQYF.

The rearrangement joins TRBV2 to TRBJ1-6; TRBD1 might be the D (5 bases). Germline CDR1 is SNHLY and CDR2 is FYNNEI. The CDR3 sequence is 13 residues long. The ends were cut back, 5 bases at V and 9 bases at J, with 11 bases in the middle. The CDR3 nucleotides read TGTGCCAGCAGTCGGAACACAGGTTCACCCCTCCACTTT. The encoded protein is CASSRNTGSPLHF.

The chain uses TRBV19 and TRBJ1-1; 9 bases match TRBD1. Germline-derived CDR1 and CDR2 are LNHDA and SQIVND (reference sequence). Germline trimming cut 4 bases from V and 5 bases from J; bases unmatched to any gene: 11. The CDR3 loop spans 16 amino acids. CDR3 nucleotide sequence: TGTGCCAGTAGTAAGTCGCCGGGACAGGGAATAACTGAAGCTTTCTTT. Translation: CASSKSPGQGITEAFF.

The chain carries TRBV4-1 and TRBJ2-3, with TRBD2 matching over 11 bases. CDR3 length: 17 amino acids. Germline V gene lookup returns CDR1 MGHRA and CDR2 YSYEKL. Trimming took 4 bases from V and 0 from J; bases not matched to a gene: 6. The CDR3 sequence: CASSRRLAGSSTDTQYF. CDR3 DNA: TGCGCCAGCAGCCGGCGACTAGCGGGGAGTAGCACAGATACGCAGTATTTT.

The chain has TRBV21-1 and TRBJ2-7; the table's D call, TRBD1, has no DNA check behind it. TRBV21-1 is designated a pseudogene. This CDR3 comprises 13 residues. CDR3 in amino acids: CASRVTGPYEQYV. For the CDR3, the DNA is TGTGCCAGCCGGGTAACAGGGCCCTACGAGCAGTACGTC.

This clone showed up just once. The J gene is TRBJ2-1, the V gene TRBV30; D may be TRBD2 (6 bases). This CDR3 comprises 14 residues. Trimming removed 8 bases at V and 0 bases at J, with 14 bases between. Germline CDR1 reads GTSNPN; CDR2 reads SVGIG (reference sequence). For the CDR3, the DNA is TGTGCCCGCTCAGGACTACCCTCCTACAATGAGCAGTTCTTC. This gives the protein CARSGLPSYNEQFF.

The CDR3 region is CASSLGTQANYGYTF. The DNA of the CDR3 is TGTGCCAGCAGCTTGGGTACACAAGCTAACTATGGCTACACCTTC. This chain uses TRBV5-5 with TRBJ1-2; D uncertain. V lost 0 bases, J lost 0 bases, and 9 bases lay in between. CDR1 is SGHKS, CDR2 YYEKEE, per germline (reference sequence). This CDR3 has 15 residues.

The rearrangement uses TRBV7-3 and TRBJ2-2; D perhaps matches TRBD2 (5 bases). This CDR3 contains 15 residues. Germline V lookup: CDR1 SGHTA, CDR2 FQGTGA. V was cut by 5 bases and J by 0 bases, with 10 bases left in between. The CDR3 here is CASSTGLSNTGELFF. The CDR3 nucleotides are TGTGCCAGCAGCACCGGACTTTCGAACACCGGGGAGCTGTTTTTT.

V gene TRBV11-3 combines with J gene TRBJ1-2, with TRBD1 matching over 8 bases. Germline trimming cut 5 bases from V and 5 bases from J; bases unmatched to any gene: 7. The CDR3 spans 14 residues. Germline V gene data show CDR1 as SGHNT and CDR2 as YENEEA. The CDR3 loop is CASSTGQGWYGYTF. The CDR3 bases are TGTGCCAGCAGCACCGGACAGGGATGGTATGGCTACACCTTC.

The CDR3 DNA sequence: TGTGCCAGCAGTGACCGGGGGGCTACTGGTGGAAACACCATATATTTT. This gives the protein CASSDRGATGGNTIYF. This rearrangement joins TRBV6-1 to TRBJ1-3, with a weak D call TRBD1 (6 bases). This CDR3 region has 16 residues. Trimming shortened V by 3 bases and J by 3 bases, and 15 bases separated the two germline ends. Germline loops: CDR1 MNHNS, CDR2 SASEGT.

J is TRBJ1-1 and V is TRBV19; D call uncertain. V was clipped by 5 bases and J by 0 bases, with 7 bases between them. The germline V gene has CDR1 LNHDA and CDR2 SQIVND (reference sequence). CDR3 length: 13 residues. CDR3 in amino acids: CASSYSVNTEAFF. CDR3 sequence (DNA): TGTGCCAGTAGTTATTCCGTGAACACTGAAGCTTTCTTT.

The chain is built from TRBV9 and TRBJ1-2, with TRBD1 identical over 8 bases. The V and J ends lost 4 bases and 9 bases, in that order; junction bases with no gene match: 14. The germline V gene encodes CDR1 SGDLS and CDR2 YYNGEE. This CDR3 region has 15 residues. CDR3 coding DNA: TGTGCCAGCAGCCAAGGACTCGACAGGGGCGAGAGCTACACCTTC. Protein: CASSQGLDRGESYTF. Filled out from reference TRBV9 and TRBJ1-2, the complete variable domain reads DSGVTQTPKHLITATGQRVTLRCSPRSGDLSVYWYQQSLDQGLQFLIQYYNGEERAKGNILERFSAQQFPDLHSELNLSSLELGDSALYFCASSQGLDRGESYTFGSGTRLTVV.

As DNA, the CDR3 is TGCGCCAGCAGTGAGTCGATGCGACAGGGCGTTAATGAGCAGTTCTTC. Amino acid sequence: CASSESMRQGVNEQFF. V and J are TRBV10-1 and TRBJ2-1, with TRBD1 matching 7 bases. Germline trimming cut 0 bases from V and 7 bases from J; bases unmatched to any gene: 9. Germline V gene sequence: CDR1 WNHNN, CDR2 SYGVQD (reference sequence). This CDR3 spans 16 amino acids.

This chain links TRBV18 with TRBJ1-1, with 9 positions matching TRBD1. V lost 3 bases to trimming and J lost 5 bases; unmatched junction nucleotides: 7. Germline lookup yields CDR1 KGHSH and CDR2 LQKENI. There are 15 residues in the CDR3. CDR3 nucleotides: TGTGCCAGCTCACCGCAGGGACAGGGTTCGACTGAAGCTTTCTTT. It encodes CASSPQGQGSTEAFF.

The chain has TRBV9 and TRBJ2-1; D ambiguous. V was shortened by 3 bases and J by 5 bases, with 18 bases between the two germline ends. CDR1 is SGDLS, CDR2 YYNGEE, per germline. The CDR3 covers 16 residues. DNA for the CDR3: TGTGCCAGCAGCGAGCGACTCACACACACACACAATGAGCAGTTCTTC. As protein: CASSERLTHTHNEQFF.

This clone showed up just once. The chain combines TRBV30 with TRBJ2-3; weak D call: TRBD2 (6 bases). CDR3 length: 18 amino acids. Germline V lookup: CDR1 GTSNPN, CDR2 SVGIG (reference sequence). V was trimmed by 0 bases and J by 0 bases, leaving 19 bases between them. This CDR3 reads CAWSVSVGLALSTDTQYF. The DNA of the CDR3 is TGTGCCTGGAGTGTTAGTGTCGGGCTAGCGCTTAGCACAGATACGCAGTATTTT.

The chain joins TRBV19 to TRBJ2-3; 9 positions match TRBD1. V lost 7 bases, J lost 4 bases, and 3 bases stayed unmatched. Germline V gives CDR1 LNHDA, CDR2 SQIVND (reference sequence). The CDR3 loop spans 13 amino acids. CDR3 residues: CASKTGGSDTQYF. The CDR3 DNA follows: TGTGCCAGTAAAACAGGGGGCTCAGATACGCAGTATTTT.